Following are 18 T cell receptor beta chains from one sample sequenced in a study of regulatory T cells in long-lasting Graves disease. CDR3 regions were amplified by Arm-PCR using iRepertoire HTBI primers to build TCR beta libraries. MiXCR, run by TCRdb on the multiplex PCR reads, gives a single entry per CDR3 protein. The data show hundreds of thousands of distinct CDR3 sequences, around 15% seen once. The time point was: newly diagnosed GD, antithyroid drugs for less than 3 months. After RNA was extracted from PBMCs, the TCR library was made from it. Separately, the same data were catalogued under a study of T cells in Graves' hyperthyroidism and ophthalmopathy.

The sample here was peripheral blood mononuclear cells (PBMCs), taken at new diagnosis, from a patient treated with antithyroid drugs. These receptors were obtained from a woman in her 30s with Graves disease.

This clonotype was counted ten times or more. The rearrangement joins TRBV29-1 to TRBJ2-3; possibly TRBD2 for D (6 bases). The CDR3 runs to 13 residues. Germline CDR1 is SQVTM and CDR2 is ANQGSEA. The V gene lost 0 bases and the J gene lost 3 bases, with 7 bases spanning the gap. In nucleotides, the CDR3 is TGCAGCGTTGAAGAGCGGGGTACAGATACGCAGTATTTT. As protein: CSVEERGTDTQYF.

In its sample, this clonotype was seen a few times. The CDR3 here is CASTGTGYNTEAFF. In nucleotides, the CDR3 is TGTGCCAGCACTGGGACAGGATATAACACTGAAGCTTTCTTT. J is TRBJ1-1 and V is TRBV6-1, with 8 bases identical to TRBD1. V lost 7 bases, J lost 2 bases, and 6 bases stayed unmatched. This CDR3 has 14 amino acids. Germline V lookup: CDR1 MNHNS, CDR2 SASEGT.

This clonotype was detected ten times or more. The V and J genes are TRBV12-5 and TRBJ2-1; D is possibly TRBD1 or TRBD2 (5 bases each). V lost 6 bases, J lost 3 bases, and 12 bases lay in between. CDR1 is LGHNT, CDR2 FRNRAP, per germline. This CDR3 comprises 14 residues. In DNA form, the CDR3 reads TGTGCTAGTGGGGACGGGGCGATCTACAATGAGCAGTTCTTC. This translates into CASGDGAIYNEQFF. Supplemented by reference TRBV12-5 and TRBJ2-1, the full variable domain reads DARVTQTPRHKVTEMGQEVTMRCQPILGHNTVFWYRQTMMQGLELLAYFRNRAPLDDSGMPKDRFSAEMPDATLATLKIQPSEPRDSAVYFCASGDGAIYNEQFFGPGTRLTVL.

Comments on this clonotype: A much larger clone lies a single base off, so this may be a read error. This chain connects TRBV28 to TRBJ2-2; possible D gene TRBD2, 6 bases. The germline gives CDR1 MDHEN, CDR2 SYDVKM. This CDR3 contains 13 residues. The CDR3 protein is CASRIRGTGELLF. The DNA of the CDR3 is TGTGCCAGCCGGATACGGGGGACCGGGGAGCTGCTTTTT.

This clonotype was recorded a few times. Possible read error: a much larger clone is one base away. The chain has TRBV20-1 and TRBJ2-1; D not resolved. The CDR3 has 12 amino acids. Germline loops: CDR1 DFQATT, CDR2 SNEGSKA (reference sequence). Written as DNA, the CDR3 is TGCAGTGCTAGGGCTGGTTACAATGAGCAGCTCTTC. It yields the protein CSARAGYNEQLF.

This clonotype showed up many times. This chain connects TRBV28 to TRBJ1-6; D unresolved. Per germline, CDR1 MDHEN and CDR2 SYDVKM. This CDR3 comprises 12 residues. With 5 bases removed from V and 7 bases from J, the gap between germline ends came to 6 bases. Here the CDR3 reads CASSGPNSPLHF. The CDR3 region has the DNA TGTGCCAGCAGTGGACCCAATTCACCCCTCCACTTT.

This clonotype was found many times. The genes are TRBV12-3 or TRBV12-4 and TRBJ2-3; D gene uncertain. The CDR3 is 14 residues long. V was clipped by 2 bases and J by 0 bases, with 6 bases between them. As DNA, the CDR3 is TGTGCCAGCAGTTTAATCTCGAGCACAGATACGCAGTATTTT. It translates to CASSLISSTDTQYF.

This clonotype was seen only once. This CDR3 reads CASSQGARHNEQFF. CDR3 coding DNA: TGTGCCAGCAGCCAAGGGGCGCGTCACAATGAGCAGTTCTTC. The chain is built from TRBV3-1 and TRBJ2-1; no clear D. The CDR3 has 14 residues. Germline assignment: CDR1 LGHDT and CDR2 YNNKEL (reference sequence). V dropped 1 base and J dropped 5 bases, with 9 bases sitting between them.

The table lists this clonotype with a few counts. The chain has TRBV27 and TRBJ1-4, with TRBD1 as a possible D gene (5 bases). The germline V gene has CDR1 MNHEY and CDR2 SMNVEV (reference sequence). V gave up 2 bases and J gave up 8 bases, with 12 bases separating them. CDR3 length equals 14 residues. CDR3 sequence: CASSLRGYGEKLFF. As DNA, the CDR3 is TGTGCCAGCAGTTTACGGGGGTATGGAGAAAAACTGTTTTTT.

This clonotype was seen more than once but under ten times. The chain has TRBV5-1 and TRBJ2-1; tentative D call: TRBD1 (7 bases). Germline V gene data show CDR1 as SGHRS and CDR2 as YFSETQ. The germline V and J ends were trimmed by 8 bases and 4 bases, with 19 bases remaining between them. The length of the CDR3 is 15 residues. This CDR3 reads CASTLGGQRYNEQFF. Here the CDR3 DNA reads TGCGCCAGTACATTGGGGGGACAGAGATACAATGAGCAGTTCTTC.

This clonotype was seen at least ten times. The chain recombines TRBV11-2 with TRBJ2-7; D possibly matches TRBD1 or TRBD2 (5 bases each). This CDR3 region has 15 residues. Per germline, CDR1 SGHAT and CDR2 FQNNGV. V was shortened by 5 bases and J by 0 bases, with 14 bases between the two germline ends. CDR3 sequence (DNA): TGTGCCAGCAGCCCTAAGAGGGGCCTCTCCTACGAGCAGTACTTC. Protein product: CASSPKRGLSYEQYF.

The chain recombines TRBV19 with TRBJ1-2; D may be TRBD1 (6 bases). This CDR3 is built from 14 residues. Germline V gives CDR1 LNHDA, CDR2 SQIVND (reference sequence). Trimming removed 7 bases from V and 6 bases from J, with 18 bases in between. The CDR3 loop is CASTKQGGQDGYTF. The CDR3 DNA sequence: TGTGCCAGTACCAAGCAAGGGGGGCAGGATGGCTACACCTTC.

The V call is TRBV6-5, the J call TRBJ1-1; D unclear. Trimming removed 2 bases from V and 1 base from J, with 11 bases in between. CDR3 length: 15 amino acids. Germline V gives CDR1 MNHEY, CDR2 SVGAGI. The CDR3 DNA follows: TGTGCCAGCAGTTACAACCGACGGCAGAACACTGAAGCTTTCTTT. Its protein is CASSYNRRQNTEAFF.

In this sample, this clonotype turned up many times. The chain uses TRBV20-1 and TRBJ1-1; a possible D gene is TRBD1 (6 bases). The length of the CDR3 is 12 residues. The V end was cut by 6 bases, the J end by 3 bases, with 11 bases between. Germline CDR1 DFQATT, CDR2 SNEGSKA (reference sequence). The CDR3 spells CSAIRGDTEAFF. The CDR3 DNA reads TGCAGTGCCATCAGGGGCGACACTGAAGCTTTCTTT.

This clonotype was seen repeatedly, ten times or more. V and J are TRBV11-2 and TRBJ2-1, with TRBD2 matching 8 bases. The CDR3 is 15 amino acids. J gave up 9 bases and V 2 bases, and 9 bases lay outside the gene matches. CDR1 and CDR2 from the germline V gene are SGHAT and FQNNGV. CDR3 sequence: CASSLYSGGRGEQFF. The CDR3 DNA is TGTGCCAGCAGCTTATATTCGGGAGGGCGAGGTGAGCAGTTCTTC.

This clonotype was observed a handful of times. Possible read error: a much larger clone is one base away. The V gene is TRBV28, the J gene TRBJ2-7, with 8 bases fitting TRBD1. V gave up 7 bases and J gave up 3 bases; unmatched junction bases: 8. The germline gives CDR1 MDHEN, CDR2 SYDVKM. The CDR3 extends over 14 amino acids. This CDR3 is CASTQGAPHYEQYF. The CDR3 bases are TGTGCCAGCACCCAGGGGGCACCCCACTACGAGCAGTACTTC.

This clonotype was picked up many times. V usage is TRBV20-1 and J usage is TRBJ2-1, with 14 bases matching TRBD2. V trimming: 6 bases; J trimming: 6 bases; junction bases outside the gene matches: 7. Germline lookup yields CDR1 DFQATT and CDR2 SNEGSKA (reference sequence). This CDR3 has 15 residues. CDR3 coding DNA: TGCAGTGCAACCACCGGGACTAGCGGGAGCAATGAGCAGTTCTTC. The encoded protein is CSATTGTSGSNEQFF.

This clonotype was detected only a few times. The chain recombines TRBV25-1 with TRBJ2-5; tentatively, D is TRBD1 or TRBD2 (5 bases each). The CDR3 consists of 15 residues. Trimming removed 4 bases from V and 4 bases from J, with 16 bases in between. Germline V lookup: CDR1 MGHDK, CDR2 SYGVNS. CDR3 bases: TGTGCCAGCAGTGCCGGGACGGAAACCTTAGAGACCCAGTACTTC. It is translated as CASSAGTETLETQYF.